This record looks at one TCR beta chain sequence and its context. The method was immunoSEQ multiplex PCR; TCRdb's version includes in-frame clones alone and lacks a portion of them. The sample shows about 140,000 clones, over 75% of them seen only once. V lost 6 bases to trimming and J lost 4 bases; unmatched junction nucleotides: 6. The CDR3 runs to 14 residues. Germline CDR1 reads MNHEY; CDR2 reads SVGAGI. This entry is derived from a study of blood T cell repertoires in COVID-19. This sequence was found in a man aged 55 to 70 with active or convalescent COVID-19. Source material: peripheral blood. V usage is TRBV6-5 and J usage is TRBJ2-1; 7 bases are shared with TRBD2. The CDR3 spells CASSGTTLYNEQFF. The CDR3 bases are TGTGCCAGCAGCGGGACTACCTTGTACAATGAGCAGTTCTTC.